One TCR beta chain is described in this entry. In germline, CDR1 is SNHLY, CDR2 FYNNEI. This CDR3 contains 14 residues. Trimming removed 8 bases from V and 9 bases from J; junction bases left unmatched: 13. These data come from a study of cytomegalovirus exposure and HLA in healthy donors. The primer mix had 60 Vbeta and 13 Jbeta primers. The assay was immunoSEQ multiplex PCR, and TCRdb's table has in-frame clones only and misses some. This sample carries some 65,000 clones, around 70% of them seen once, and the ten largest clones take approximately 11%. Sequences were obtained from PBMCs. The chain employs TRBV2 and TRBJ1-5; the match to TRBD1 covers 7 bases. The receptor was isolated from a woman younger than 45 in good health and CMV-seronegative. In DNA form, the CDR3 reads TGTGCCAGCGGATTAGAAGGGGGCGCCGGGCCCCAGCATTTT. Its translation is CASGLEGGAGPQHF.